A single count supports the clone carrying this T cell receptor (beta chain). Germline CDR1 and CDR2: MDHEN and SYDVKM. This CDR3 has 16 amino acids. V trimming: 1 base; J trimming: 5 bases; junction bases outside the gene matches: 7. The repertoire was sequenced with immunoSEQ multiplex PCR; TCRdb's copy has only in-frame clones and lacks some. The sample lists some 300,000 clones; 89% were seen once. The record originates from a study of blood T cell repertoires in COVID-19. About the research overall: Nucleic acid was either cDNA or gDNA, and it came from T cells, B-cell-depleted T cells, or PBMCs.

The sample comprised PBMCs or T cells enriched from blood (not recorded which). This clonotype was sampled from a woman in her fifties or sixties who had been exposed to COVID-19. The chain employs TRBV28 and TRBJ2-3, with TRBD2 matching 9 bases. The chain's CDR3 is CASSLLGGGAEDTQYF. The CDR3 DNA is TGTGCCAGCAGTTTATTAGGCGGGGGGGCTGAAGATACGCAGTATTTT. The whole variable domain, filled in from reference TRBV28 and TRBJ2-3, reads DVKVTQSSRYLVKRTGEKVFLECVQDMDHENMFWYRQDPGLGLRLIYFSYDVKMKEKGDIPEGYSVSREKKERFSLILESASTNQTSMYLCASSLLGGGAEDTQYFGPGTRLTVL.